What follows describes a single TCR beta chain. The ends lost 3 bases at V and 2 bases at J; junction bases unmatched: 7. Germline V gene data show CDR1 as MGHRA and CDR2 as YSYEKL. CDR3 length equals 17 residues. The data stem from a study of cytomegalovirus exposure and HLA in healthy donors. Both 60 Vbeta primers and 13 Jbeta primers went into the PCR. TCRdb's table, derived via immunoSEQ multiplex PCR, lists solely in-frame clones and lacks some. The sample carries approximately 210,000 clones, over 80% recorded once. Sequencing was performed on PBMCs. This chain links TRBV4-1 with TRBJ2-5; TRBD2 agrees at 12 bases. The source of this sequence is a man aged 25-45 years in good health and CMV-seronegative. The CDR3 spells CASSQDRTSGAQETQYF. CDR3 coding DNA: TGCGCCAGCAGCCAGGATCGGACTAGCGGGGCTCAAGAGACCCAGTACTTC.